This T cell receptor (beta chain) appears in the sequencing data of a study of cytomegalovirus exposure and HLA in healthy donors. A multiplex PCR was run with 60 Vbeta primers and 13 Jbeta primers. In the study's own analysis: Later work found approximately 80 million unique TCR beta chains, with about 10 million shared. Sequenced by immunoSEQ multiplex PCR; TCRdb stores in-frame clones only, minus some. D and trimming were read from the DNA, whereas the V and J calls and clone size are those reported in that table. The sample records over 110,000 clones, approximately 80% being singletons. Germline CDR1 MNHEY, CDR2 SMNVEV (reference sequence). The CDR3 sequence is 14 residues long. The V end was cut by 6 bases, the J end by 7 bases, with 15 bases between.

The rearrangement links TRBV27 to TRBJ1-4; maybe TRBD1 (6 bases). The sequence was collected from a male donor in good health and CMV-seronegative. The sample consisted of PBMCs. CDR3 loop: CASRGGGESEKLFF. CDR3 coding DNA: TGTGCCAGCAGAGGGGGAGGGGAATCTGAAAAACTGTTTTTT.